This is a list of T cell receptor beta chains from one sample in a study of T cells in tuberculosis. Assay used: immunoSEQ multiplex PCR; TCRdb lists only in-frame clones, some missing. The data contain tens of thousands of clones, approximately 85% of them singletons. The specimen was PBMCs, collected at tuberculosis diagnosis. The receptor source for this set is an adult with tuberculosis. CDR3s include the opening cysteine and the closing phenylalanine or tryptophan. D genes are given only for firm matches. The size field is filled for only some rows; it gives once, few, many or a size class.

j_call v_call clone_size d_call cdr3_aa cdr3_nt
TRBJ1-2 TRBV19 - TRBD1 CASSSTGEPSYGYTF TGTGCCAGTAGTAGTACAGGGGAGCCATCCTATGGCTACACCTTC
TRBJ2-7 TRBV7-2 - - CASSPGYEQYF TGTGCCAGCAGCCCGGGCTACGAGCAGTACTTC
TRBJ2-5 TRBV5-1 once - CASSFPQETQYF TGCGCCAGCAGCTTTCCACAAGAGACCCAGTACTTC
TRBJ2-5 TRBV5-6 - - CASSSYRDRMDF TGTGCCAGCAGCTCATACAGGGACCGCATGGACTTC
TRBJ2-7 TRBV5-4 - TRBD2 CASSRGGLAAYEQYF TGTGCCAGCAGCCGCGGGGGACTAGCGGCTTACGAGCAGTACTTC
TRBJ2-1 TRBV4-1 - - CASSQDLDEQFF TGCGCCAGCAGCCAAGATCTAGATGAGCAGTTCTTC
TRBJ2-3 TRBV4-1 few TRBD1 CASSQDWDSAQDTQYF TGCGCCAGCAGCCAAGATTGGGACAGCGCACAGGATACGCAGTATTTT
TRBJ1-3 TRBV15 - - CATSRDYLTGTGNTIYF TGTGCCACCAGCAGAGATTATCTTACAGGGACTGGAAACACCATATATTTT
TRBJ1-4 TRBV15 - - CATSRDRSSAVSNEKLFF TGTGCCACCAGCAGAGATCGATCTTCGGCGGTCTCTAATGAAAAACTGTTTTTT
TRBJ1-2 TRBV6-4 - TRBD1 CASSDGGTGTRYTF TGTGCCAGCAGTGATGGGGGGACAGGGACACGCTACACCTTC
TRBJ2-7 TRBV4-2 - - CASSQGGLLYEQYF TGTGCCAGCAGCCAAGGCGGGTTGTTATACGAGCAGTACTTC
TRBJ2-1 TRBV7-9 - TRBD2 CASSLEQAGYNEQFF TGTGCCAGCAGCTTAGAACAAGCGGGATACAATGAGCAGTTCTTC
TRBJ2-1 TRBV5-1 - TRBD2 CASNLAGGPGEQFF TGCGCCAGCAACCTAGCGGGAGGGCCGGGAGAGCAGTTCTTC
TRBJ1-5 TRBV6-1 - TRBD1 CAIAGTARNQPQHF TGTGCCATCGCCGGGACAGCCCGCAATCAGCCCCAGCATTTT
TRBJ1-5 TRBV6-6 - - CASSGTQVNQPQHF TGTGCCAGCAGTGGGACACAAGTCAATCAGCCCCAGCATTTT
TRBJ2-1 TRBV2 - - CASSLEVSYNEQFF TGTGCCAGCAGTCTTGAGGTCTCCTACAATGAGCAGTTCTTC
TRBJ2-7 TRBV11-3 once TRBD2 CASSLGAGYEQYF TGTGCCAGCAGCTTAGGAGCGGGATACGAGCAGTACTTC
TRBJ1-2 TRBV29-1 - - CSVDRGIGYGYTF TGCAGCGTTGACAGGGGCATAGGCTATGGCTACACCTTC
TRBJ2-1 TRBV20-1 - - CSATADNEQFF TGCAGTGCCACCGCGGACAATGAGCAGTTCTTC
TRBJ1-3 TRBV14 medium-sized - CASSQVQVAGNTIYF TGTGCCAGCAGCCAAGTTCAGGTCGCAGGAAACACCATATATTTT
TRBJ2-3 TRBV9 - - CASKDPRTGTDTQYF TGTGCCAGCAAAGACCCTCGGACGGGGACAGATACGCAGTATTTT
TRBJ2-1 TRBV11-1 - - CASSLEWSGKPPYNEQFF TGTGCCAGCAGCTTAGAATGGTCAGGGAAGCCCCCCTACAATGAGCAGTTCTTC
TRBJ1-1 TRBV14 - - CASSQVARVTEAFF TGTGCCAGCAGCCAAGTGGCCAGGGTCACTGAAGCTTTCTTT
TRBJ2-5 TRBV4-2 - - CASSQGPGEETQYF TGTGCCAGCAGCCAAGGACCAGGGGAAGAGACCCAGTACTTC
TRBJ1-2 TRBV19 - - CASSIKAGGGYTF TGTGCCAGTAGTATCAAGGCGGGCGGAGGCTACACCTTC
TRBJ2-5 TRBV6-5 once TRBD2 CASSSGLVTLKTQYF TGTGCCAGCAGTTCGGGACTAGTCACCCTGAAGACCCAGTACTTC
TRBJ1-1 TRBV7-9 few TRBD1 CASRTGVRTEAFF TGTGCCAGCAGAACAGGGGTACGGACTGAAGCTTTCTTT
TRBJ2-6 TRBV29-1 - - CSVNMAGANVLTF TGCAGCGTCAACATGGCTGGGGCCAACGTCCTGACTTTC
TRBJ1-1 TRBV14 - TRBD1 CASSQRYGTGDLNRTEAFF TGTGCCAGCAGCCAACGATACGGGACAGGGGACCTTAATCGCACTGAAGCTTTCTTT
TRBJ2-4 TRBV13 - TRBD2 CASQRGGGNIQYF TGTGCCAGCCAGAGAGGCGGGGGAAACATTCAGTACTTC
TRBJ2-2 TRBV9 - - CASSAPGVGELFF TGTGCCAGCAGCGCCCCGGGGGTGGGGGAGCTGTTTTTT
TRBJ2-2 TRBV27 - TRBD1 CASRDRTGMYTGELFF TGTGCCAGCAGAGACCGGACAGGGATGTACACCGGGGAGCTGTTTTTT
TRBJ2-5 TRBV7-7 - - CASSSGRLVRQETQYF TGTGCCAGCAGCTCGGGCAGACTAGTGAGGCAAGAGACCCAGTACTTC
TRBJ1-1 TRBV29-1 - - CSVEDLVPGNTEAFF TGCAGCGTTGAAGATCTTGTCCCAGGGAACACTGAAGCTTTCTTT
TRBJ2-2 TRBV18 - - CASSAATGELFF TGTGCCAGCTCAGCGGCCACCGGGGAGCTGTTTTTT
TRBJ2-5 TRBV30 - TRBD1 CACDRGEETQYF TGTGCCTGCGACAGGGGTGAAGAGACCCAGTACTTC
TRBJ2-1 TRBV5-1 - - CASSLGQSYNEQFF TGCGCCAGCAGCTTGGGACAGAGTTACAATGAGCAGTTCTTC
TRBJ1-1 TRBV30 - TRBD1 CAWSVQDRGQTEAFF TGTGCCTGGAGTGTACAAGACAGGGGGCAAACTGAAGCTTTCTTT
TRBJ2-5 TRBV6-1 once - CASSAISAETQYF TGTGCCAGCAGTGCGATTAGCGCGGAGACCCAGTACTTC
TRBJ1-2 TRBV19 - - CASSQGLGYGYTF TGTGCCAGTAGTCAGGGGTTGGGCTATGGCTACACCTTC
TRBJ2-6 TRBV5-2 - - CASNTQSRANVLTF TGTGCCAGCAATACACAAAGTCGGGCCAACGTCCTGACTTTC
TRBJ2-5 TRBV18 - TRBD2 CASSRGGQETQYF TGTGCCAGCTCACGGGGGGGCCAAGAGACCCAGTACTTC
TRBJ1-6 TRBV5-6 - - CASSLRGSYNSPLHF TGTGCCAGCAGCTTAAGGGGATCCTATAATTCACCCCTCCACTTT
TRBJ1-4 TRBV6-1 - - CAGGDFREKLFF TGTGCCGGAGGGGATTTCAGGGAAAAACTGTTTTTT
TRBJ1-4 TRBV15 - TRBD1 CATSRDLGTGKLFF TGTGCCACCAGCAGAGATTTGGGGACAGGAAAACTGTTTTTT
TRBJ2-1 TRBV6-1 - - CASSVLGIYNEQFF TGTGCCAGCAGTGTACTAGGGATATACAATGAGCAGTTCTTC
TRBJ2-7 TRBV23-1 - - CASSQFSGGEQYF TGCGCCAGCAGTCAATTCTCCGGGGGCGAGCAGTACTTC
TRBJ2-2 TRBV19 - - CASSFQVNTGELFF TGTGCCAGTAGTTTCCAGGTGAACACCGGGGAGCTGTTTTTT
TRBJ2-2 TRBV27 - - CASSTRDSRHTGELFF TGTGCCAGCAGTACTCGGGACTCCCGGCACACCGGGGAGCTGTTTTTT
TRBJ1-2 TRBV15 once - CATSRDRGALLYGYTF TGTGCCACCAGCAGAGACCGGGGGGCCCTTTTGTATGGCTACACCTTC